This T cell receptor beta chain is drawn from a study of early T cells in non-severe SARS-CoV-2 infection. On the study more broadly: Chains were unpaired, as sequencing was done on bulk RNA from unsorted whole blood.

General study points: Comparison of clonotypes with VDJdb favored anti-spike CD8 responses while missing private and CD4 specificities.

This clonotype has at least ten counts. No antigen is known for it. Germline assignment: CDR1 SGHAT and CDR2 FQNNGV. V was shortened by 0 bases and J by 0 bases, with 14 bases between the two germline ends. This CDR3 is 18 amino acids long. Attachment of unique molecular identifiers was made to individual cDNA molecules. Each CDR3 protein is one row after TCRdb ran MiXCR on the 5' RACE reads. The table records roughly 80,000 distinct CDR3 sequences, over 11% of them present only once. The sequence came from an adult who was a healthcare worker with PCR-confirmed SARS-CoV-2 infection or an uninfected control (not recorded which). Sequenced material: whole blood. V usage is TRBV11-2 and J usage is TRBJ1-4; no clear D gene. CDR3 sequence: CASSLEPQHRATNEKLFF. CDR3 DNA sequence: TGTGCCAGCAGCTTAGAACCCCAACACCGGGCAACTAATGAAAAACTGTTTTTT.